This TCR beta chain was sequenced during a study of cytomegalovirus exposure and HLA in healthy donors. PCR used 60 Vbeta primers and 13 Jbeta primers. The repertoire was sequenced with immunoSEQ multiplex PCR; TCRdb's copy has only in-frame clones and lacks some. The sample has roughly 290,000 clones; 80% to 90% are singletons. Germline V CDR1 and CDR2: LNHDA, SQIVND (reference sequence). J lost 1 base, V lost 4 bases, and 14 bases had no gene match. The CDR3 loop spans 19 amino acids. This clone was seen a handful of times. V is TRBV19 and J is TRBJ2-3, with TRBD2 matching over 10 bases. The receptor was isolated from a woman aged 18-29 years in good health and CMV-seronegative. Sequencing was performed on PBMCs. CDR3 nucleotide sequence: TGTGCCAGTAGTAAGGGGGCCTGGACCGGGACTAGCGGCACAGATACGCAGTATTTT. Amino acids: CASSKGAWTGTSGTDTQYF.